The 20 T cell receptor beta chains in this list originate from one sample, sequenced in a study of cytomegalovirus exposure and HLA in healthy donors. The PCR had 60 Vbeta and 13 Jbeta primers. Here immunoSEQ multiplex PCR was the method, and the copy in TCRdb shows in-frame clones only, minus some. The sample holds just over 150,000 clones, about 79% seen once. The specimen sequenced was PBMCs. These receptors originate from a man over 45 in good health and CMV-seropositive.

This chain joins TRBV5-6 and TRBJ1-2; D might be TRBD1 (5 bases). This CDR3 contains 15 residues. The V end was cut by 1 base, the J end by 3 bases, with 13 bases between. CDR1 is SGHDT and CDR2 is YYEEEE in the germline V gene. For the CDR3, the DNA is TGTGCCAGCAGCTTGTCGTTTGTCAGGGACTATGGCTACACCTTC. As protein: CASSLSFVRDYGYTF.

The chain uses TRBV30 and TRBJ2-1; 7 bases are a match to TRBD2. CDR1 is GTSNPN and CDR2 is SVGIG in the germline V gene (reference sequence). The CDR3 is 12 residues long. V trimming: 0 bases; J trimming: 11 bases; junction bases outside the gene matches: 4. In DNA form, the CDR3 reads TGTGCCTGGAGTGTACGGGAGGCCAAGCAGTTCTTC. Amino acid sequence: CAWSVREAKQFF.

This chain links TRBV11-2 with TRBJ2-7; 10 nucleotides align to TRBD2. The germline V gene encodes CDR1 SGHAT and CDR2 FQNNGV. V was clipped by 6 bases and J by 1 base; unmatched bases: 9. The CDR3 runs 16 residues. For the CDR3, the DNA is TGTGCCAGCAGTCATCCCGGGACTAGCGTTTCCTACGAGCAGTACTTC. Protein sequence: CASSHPGTSVSYEQYF.

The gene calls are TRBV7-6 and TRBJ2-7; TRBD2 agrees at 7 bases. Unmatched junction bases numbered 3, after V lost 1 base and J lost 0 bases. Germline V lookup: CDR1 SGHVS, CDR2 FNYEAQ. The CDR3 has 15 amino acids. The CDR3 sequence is CASSLGAGPSYEQYF. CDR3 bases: TGTGCCAGCAGCTTAGGAGCGGGGCCCTCCTACGAGCAGTACTTC.

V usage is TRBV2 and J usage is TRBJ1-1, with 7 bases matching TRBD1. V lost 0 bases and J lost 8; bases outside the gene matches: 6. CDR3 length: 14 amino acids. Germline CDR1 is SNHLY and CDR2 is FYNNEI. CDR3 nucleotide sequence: TGTGCCAGCAGTGAAGCGGTCACAGGGGCCGAAGCTTTCTTT. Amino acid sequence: CASSEAVTGAEAFF.

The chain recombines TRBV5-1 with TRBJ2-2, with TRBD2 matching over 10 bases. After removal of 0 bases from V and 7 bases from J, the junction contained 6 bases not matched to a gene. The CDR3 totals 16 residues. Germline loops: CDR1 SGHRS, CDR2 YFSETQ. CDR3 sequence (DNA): TGCGCCAGCAGCTTGGATGCTAGCGGGGGAAGCGGGGAGCTGTTTTTT. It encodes CASSLDASGGSGELFF.

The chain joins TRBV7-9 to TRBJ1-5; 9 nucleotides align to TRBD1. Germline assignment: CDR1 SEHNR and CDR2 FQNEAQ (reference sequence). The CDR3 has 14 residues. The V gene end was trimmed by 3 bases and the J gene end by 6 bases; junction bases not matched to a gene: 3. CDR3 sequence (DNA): TGTGCCAGCAGCTTGGACAGGGGCCCTCAGCCCCAGCATTTT. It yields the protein CASSLDRGPQPQHF.

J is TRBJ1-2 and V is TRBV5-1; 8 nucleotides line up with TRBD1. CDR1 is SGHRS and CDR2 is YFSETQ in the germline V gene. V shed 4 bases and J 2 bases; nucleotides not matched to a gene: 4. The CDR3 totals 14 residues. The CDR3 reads CASSRGQGNYGYTF. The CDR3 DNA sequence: TGCGCCAGCAGCCGAGGACAGGGAAACTATGGCTACACCTTC.

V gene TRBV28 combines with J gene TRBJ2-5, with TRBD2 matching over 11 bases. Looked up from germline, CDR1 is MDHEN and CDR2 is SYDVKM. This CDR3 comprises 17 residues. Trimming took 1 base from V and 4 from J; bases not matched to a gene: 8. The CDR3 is CASSLYTSGSKGETQYF. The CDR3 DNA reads TGTGCCAGCAGTTTATATACTAGCGGGAGTAAGGGAGAGACCCAGTACTTC.

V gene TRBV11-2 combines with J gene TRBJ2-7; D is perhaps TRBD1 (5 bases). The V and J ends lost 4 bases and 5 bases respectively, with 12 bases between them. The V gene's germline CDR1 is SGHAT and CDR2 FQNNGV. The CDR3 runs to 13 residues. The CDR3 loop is CASSSQGTDEQYV. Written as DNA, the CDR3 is TGTGCCAGCAGCTCCCAGGGAACGGACGAGCAGTACGTC.

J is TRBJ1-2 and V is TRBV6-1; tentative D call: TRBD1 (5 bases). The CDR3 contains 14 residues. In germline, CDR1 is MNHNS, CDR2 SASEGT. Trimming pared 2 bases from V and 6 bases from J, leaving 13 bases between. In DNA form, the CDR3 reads TGTGCCAGCAGTGAACAGTCCAGGGCGAATGGCTACACCTTC. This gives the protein CASSEQSRANGYTF.

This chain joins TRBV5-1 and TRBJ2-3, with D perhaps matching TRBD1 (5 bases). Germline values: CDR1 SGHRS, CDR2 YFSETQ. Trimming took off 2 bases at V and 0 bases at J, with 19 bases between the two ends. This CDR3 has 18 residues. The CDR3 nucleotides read TGCGCCAGCAGCTTACTCGGACAAGCCCGAGCTAGCACAGATACGCAGTATTTT. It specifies CASSLLGQARASTDTQYF.

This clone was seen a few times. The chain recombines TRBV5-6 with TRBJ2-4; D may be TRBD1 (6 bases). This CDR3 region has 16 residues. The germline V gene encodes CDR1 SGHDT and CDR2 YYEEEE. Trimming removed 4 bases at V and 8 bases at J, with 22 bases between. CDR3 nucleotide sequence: TGTGCCAGCAGCGTGGTGGGTGCAGGGGCTGAGGACATTCAGTACTTC. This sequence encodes CASSVVGAGAEDIQYF.

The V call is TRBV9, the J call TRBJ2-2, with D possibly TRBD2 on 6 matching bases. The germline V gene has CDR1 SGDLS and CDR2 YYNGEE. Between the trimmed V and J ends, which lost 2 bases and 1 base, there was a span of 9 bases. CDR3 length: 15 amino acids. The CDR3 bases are TGTGCCAGCAGCGTGTCGGGACTGAACACCGGGGAGCTGTTTTTT. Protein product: CASSVSGLNTGELFF.

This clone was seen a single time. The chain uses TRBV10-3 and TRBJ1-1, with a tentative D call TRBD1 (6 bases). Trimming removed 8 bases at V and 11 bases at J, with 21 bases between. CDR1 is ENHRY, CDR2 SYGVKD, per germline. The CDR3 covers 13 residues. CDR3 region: CAIRGGKGRGAFF. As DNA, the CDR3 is TGTGCCATCCGGGGGGGTAAAGGGAGGGGGGCTTTCTTT.

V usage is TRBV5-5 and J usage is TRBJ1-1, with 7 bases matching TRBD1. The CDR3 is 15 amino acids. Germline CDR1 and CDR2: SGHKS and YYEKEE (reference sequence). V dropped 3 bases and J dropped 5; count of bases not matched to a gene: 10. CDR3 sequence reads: CASSSTGPSRTEAFF. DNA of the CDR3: TGTGCCAGCAGCTCGACAGGGCCATCGAGAACTGAAGCTTTCTTT.

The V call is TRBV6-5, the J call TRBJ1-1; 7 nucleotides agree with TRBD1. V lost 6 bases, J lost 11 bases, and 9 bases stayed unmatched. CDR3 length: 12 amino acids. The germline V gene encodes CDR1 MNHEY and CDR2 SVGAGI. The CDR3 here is CASRGRRGDAFF. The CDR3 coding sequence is TGTGCCAGCAGGGGACGCAGGGGGGATGCTTTCTTT.

CDR3 coding DNA: TGTGCCAGCATGCGGCGGGGGCCCCGGGAGACCCAGTACTTC. It translates to CASMRRGPRETQYF. The chain joins TRBV5-4 to TRBJ2-5; possibly TRBD2 for D (7 bases). This CDR3 spans 14 amino acids. Germline CDR1 and CDR2: SGHNT and YYREEE (reference sequence). The V end lost 6 bases, the J end lost 5 bases, and 17 bases lay between the germline ends. Full variable domain (remainder filled in from reference TRBV5-4 and TRBJ2-5): ETGVTQSPTHLIKTRGQQVTLRCSSQSGHNTVSWYQQALGQGPQFIFQYYREEENGRGNFPPRFSGLQFPNYSSELNVNALELDDSALYLCASMRRGPRETQYFGPGTRLLVL.

The CDR3 nucleotides read TGTGCCAGCAGCCAAGTCCCGGGACTAGCGGGGGGCCGTTCCTACAATGAGCAGTTCTTC. Protein sequence: CASSQVPGLAGGRSYNEQFF. The chain employs TRBV14 and TRBJ2-1, with TRBD2 matching 15 bases. The CDR3 is 20 amino acids. Germline V gives CDR1 SGHDN, CDR2 FVKESK. The ends lost 1 base at V and 1 base at J; junction bases unmatched: 8.

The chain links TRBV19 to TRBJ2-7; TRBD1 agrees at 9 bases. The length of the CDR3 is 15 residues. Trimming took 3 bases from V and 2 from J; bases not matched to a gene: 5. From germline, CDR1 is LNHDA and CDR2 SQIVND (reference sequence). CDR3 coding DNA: TGTGCCAGTAGTATCGGGACAGGGAGGACCTACGAGCAGTACTTC. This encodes CASSIGTGRTYEQYF.